This TCR beta chain is from a study of cytomegalovirus exposure and HLA in healthy donors. About the research overall: Early released data comprised around 80 million unique TCRs from HLA-typed donors.

Study-wide results and limits: It was only CMV serostatus that was available as immune exposure information.

Comment on this clone: Its antigen is not identified.

PCR was performed using 60 Vbeta and 13 Jbeta primers. Measured with immunoSEQ multiplex PCR; TCRdb has only the in-frame clones, and not every one. Altogether about 180,000 clones are present, 75% being singletons, with the ten largest covering about 2.7%. This CDR3 is built from 14 residues. Looked up from germline, CDR1 is SEHNR and CDR2 is FQNEAQ (reference sequence). V lost 1 base, J lost 6 bases, and 3 bases stayed unmatched. This sequence joins TRBV7-9 and TRBJ2-7; 10 bases match TRBD2. The specimen sequenced was PBMCs. The TCR comes from a male donor in good health and CMV-seronegative. CDR3 loop: CASSLVAGGSEQYF. Written as DNA, the CDR3 is TGTGCCAGCAGCTTAGTAGCGGGAGGCAGCGAGCAGTACTTC.